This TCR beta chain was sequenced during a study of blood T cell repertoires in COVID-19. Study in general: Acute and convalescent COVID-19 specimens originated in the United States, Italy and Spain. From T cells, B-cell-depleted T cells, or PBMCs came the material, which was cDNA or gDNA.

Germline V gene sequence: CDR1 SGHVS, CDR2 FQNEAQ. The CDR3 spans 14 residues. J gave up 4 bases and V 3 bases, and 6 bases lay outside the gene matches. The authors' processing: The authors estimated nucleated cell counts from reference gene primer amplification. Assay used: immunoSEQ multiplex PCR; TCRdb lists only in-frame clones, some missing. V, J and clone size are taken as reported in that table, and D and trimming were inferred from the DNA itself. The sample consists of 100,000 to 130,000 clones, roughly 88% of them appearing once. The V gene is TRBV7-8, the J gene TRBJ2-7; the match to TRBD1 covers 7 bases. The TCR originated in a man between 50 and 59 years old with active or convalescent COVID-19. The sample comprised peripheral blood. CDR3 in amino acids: CASSFGTVLYEQYF. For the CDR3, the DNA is TGTGCCAGCAGCTTCGGGACAGTATTATACGAGCAGTACTTC. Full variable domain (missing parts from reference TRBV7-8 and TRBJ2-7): GAGVSQSPRYKVAKRGQDVALRCDPISGHVSLFWYQQALGQGPEFLTYFQNEAQLDKSGLPSDRFFAERPEGSVSTLKIQRTQQEDSAVYLCASSFGTVLYEQYFGPGTRLTVT.